This entry describes one T cell receptor (beta chain). Its specific antigen is unknown. No base-level quality is on record; no much larger clone is a single base apart. Approximately 2 micrograms of genomic DNA were extracted from cryopreserved PBMCs for TCR beta library preparation. Longitudinal blood samples from CLL patients on ibrutinib monotherapy were analyzed using high-throughput TCR beta sequencing. Patients were enrolled in a phase 2 open-label single-center ibrutinib monotherapy trial. The sample comes from a study of cytotoxic CD8 clonotypes in ibrutinib-treated CLL (dated by TCRdb to the early 2020s). Describing the broader study: The cohort was composed of ten to eleven relapsed/refractory and roughly 15 treatment-naive patients; IGHV unmutated status was identified in 17 patients. On average, each sample had approximately 260,000 productive templates and 94,082 productive rearrangements. Of the roughly 86 people in the trial, approximately 24 had longitudinal samples available. Samples at response were collected after a median of about 11 months of treatment, with a range of roughly 6 to 40 months. Cryopreserved peripheral blood mononuclear cells were collected before treatment, at response, and at either disease progression or sustained remission. Responses were partial in around 25 patients and complete in 2; after median approximately 69 months follow-up, around 14 stayed in remission and roughly twelve progressed. Here is what the overall study found, with its caveats: Public clonotypes were rare and either shrank or stayed stable during treatment, and the rise in clonality at ibrutinib response reflected expansion of private clonotypes. Clonality rose at ibrutinib response, remained stable during sustained remission, and dropped back toward baseline at progression. At baseline, clonality was higher than in age-matched healthy donors and showed a strong correlation with circulating CD8+ T-cell counts. Lymph node repertoires were not examined, and the timing of sampling was not matched between patients in sustained remission and those whose disease progressed.

The CDR3 measures 17 amino acids from cysteine to phenylalanine. Just CDR3 DNA is preserved here, 51 bases in frame from base 1. The germline V gene (reference sequence) provides CDR1 SGHAT and CDR2 FQDESV. V sheds 0 bases and J sheds 4 bases, leaving 17 bases between their ends. A MiSeq instrument was used for deep resolution sequencing, which targeted depths ranging from 1 in 1 million up to 1 in 200,000 T cells, with coverage averaging 10x for each clonotype. The immunoSEQ hsTCRB Kit was used to generate the TCR beta libraries. On the study's bioinformatics: ImmunoSEQ Data Assistant and ImmunoSEQ Analyzer were used for data analysis, and V, D and J genes were assigned according to IMGT definitions. Clonality, with values ranging from 0 to 1, was calculated as one minus the normalized Shannon entropy of productive rearrangement frequencies. Public clonotype analysis was restricted to overrepresented clonotypes comprising at least 0.05% of each patient's repertoire. Approximately 14 age-matched healthy donor repertoires from immuneACCESS served as clonality controls. The clones in this table, taken by TCRdb from immuneACCESS, are in-frame only. Not every clone is retained; where verified, under half of the shortfall comes from an unresolved V gene, and the cause of the rest is unknown. That table supplies the V and J calls and clone size; D and trimming were determined from the DNA. In all, the sample holds 65,000 to 95,000 clones, and more than 70% of those were seen once. 5% to 6% of the sample rests with the top ten.

The sequence derives from a human donor with chronic lymphocytic leukemia. The specimen was PBMCs, collected before ibrutinib treatment. Recombination connected TRBV11-1 to TRBJ2-3; the D gene is not confidently resolved. The DNA sequence follows: TGTGCCAGCAGCTTAGCTCTCGTTAAGCCCCTTTCAGATACGCAGTATTTT. It is translated as CASSLALVKPLSDTQYF.